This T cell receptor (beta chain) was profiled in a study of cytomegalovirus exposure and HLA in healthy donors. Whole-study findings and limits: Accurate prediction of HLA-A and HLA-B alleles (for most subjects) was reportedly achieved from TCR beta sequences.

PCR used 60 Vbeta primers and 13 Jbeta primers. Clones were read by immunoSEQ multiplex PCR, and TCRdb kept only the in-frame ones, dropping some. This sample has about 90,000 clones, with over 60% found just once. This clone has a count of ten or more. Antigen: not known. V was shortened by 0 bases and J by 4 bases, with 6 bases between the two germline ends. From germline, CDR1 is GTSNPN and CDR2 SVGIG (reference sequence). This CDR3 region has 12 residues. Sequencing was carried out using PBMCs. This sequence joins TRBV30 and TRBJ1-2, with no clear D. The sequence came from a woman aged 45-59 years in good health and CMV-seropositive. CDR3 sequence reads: CAWSVRSYGYTF. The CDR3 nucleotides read TGTGCCTGGAGTGTACGCAGCTATGGCTACACCTTC.